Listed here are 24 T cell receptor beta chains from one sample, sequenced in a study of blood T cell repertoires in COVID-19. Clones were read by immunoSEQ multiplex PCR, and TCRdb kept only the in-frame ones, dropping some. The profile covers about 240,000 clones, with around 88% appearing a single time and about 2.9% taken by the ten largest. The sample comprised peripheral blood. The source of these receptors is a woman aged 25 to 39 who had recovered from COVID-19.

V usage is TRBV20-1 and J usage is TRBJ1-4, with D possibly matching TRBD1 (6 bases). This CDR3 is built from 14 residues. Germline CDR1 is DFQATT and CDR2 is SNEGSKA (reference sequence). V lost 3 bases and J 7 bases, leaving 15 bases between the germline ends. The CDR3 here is CSASFQGLREKLFF. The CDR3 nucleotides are TGCAGTGCTAGTTTCCAGGGGCTGCGTGAAAAACTGTTTTTT.

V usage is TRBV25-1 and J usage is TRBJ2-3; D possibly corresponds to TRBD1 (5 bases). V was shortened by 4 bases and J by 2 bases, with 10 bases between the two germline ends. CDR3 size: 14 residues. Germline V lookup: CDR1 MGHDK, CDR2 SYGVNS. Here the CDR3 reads CASSAPRDTDTQYF. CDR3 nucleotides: TGTGCCAGCAGTGCGCCCAGGGACACAGATACGCAGTATTTT. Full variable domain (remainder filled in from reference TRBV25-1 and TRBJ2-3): EADIYQTPRYLVIGTGKKITLECSQTMGHDKMYWYQQDPGMELHLIHYSYGVNSTEKGDLSSESTVSRIRTEHFPLTLESARPSHTSQYLCASSAPRDTDTQYFGPGTRLTVL.

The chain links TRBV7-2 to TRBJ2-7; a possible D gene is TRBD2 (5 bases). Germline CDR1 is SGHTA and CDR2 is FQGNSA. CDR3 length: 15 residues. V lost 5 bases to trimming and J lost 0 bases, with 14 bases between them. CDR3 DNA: TGTGCCAGCAGCATCACCCGAGGGTCCTCCTACGAGCAGTACTTC. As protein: CASSITRGSSYEQYF.

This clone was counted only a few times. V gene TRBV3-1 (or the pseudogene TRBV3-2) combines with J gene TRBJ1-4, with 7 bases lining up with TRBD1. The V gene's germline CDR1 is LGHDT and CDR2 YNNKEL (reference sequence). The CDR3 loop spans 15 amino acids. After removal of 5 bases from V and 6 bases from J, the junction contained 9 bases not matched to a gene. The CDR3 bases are TGTGCCAGCAGCTATCGGGACAGCTCAGATGAAAAACTGTTTTTT. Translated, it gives CASSYRDSSDEKLFF.

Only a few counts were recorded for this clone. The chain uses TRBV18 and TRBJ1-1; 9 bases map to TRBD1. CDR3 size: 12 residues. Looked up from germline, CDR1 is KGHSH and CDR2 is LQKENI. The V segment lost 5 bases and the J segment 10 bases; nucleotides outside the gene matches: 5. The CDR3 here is CASSGDRVTAFF. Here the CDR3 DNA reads TGTGCCAGCTCAGGGGACAGGGTCACAGCTTTCTTT.

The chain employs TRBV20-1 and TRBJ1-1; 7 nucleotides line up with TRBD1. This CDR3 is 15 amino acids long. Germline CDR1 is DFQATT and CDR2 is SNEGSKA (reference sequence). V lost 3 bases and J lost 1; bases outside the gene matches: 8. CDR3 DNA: TGCAGTGCTAGTGACCCAGGGGGTGGGAACACTGAAGCTTTCTTT. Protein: CSASDPGGGNTEAFF.

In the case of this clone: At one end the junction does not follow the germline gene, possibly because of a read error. The CDR3 DNA reads TGTGCCAGCAGCAAGGGGCTAGCGGTTCACTTC. It yields the protein CASSKGLAVHF. The chain couples TRBV4-2 to TRBJ2-5; 7 bases agree with TRBD2. The V gene's germline CDR1 is LGHNA and CDR2 YNFKEQ. CDR3 length: 11 residues.

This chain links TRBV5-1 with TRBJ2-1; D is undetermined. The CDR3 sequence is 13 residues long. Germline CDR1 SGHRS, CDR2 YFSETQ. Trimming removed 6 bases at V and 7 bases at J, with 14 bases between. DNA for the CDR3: TGCGCCAGCAATGAACCTCTACAGAATGAGCAGTTCTTC. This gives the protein CASNEPLQNEQFF.

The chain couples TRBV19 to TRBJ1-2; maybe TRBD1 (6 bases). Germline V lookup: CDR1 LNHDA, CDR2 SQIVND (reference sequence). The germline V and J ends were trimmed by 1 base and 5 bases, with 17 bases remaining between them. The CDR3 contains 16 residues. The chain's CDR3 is CASSIGGGGSVYGYTF. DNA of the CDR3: TGTGCCAGTAGTATAGGAGGGGGGGGCAGCGTTTATGGCTACACCTTC. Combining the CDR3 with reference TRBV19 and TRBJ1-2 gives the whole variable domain DGGITQSPKYLFRKEGQNVTLSCEQNLNHDAMYWYRQDPGQGLRLIYYSQIVNDFQKGDIAEGYSVSREKKESFPLTVTSAQKNPTAFYLCASSIGGGGSVYGYTFGSGTRLTVV.

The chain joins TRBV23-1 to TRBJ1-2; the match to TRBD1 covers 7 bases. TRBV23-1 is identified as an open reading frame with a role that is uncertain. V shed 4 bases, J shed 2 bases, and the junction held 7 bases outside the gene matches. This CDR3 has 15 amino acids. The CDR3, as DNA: TGCGCCAGCAGTCCAAATCGACAGGGCAACTATGGCTACACCTTC. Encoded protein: CASSPNRQGNYGYTF.

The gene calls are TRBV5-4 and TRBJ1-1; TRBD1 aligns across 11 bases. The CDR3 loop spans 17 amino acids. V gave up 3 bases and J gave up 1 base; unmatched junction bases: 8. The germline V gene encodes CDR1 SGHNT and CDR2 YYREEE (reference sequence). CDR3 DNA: TGTGCCAGCAGCTCAGGACAGGGGGCGGCGGGGAACACTGAAGCTTTCTTT. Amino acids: CASSSGQGAAGNTEAFF.

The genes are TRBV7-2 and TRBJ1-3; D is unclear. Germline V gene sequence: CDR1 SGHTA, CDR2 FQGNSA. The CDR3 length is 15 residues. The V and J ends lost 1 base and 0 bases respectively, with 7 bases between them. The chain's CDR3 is CASSLVRSSGNTIYF. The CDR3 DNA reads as TGTGCCAGCAGCTTAGTTAGGAGCTCTGGAAACACCATATATTTT.

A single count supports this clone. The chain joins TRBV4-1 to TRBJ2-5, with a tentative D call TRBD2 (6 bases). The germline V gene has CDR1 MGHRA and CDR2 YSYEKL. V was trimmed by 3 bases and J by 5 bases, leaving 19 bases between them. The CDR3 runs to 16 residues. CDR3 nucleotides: TGCGCCAGCAGCCACCCTGTACGCGGGGAAAGGGAGACCCAGTACTTC. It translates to CASSHPVRGERETQYF.

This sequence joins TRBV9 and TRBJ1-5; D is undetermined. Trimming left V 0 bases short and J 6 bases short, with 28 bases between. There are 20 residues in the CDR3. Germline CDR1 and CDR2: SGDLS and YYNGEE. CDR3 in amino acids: CASSVELRAAGLTGSQPQHF. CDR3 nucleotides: TGTGCCAGCAGCGTAGAGTTGAGGGCCGCGGGTTTGACCGGGAGTCAGCCCCAGCATTTT.

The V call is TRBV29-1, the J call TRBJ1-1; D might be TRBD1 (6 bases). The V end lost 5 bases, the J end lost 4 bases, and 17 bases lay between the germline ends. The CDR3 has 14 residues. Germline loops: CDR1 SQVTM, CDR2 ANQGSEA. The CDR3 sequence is CSVNGQIVFTEAFF. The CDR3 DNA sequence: TGCAGCGTTAATGGACAGATAGTGTTCACTGAAGCTTTCTTT.

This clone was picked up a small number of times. CDR3 nucleotide sequence: TGTGCCAGCCAGGTCAGGGAGGTAGCCGGGGAGCTGTTTTTT. Residues: CASQVREVAGELFF. V and J are TRBV2 and TRBJ2-2; TRBD2 is a possible D gene (6 bases). V was clipped by 8 bases and J by 6 bases, with 16 bases between them. Germline CDR1 is SNHLY and CDR2 is FYNNEI. This CDR3 comprises 14 residues.

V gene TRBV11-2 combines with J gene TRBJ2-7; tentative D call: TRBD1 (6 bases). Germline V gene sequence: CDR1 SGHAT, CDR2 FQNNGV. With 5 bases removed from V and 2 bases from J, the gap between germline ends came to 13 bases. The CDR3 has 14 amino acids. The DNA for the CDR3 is TGTGCCAGCAGCCTGACAGGAGGCCCCTACGAGCAGTACTTC. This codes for CASSLTGGPYEQYF.

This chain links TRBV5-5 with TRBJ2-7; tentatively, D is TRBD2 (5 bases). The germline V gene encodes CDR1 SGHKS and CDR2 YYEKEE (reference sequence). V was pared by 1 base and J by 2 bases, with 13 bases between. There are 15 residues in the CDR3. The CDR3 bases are TGTGCCAGCAGCTTGCTCTTTAGCGAACCCTACGAGCAGTACTTC. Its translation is CASSLLFSEPYEQYF.

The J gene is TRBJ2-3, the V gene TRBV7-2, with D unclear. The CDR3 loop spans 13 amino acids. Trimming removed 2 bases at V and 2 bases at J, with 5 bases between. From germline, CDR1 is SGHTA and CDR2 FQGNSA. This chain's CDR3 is CASSLTDTDTQYF. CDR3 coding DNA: TGTGCCAGCAGCTTAACAGACACAGATACGCAGTATTTT. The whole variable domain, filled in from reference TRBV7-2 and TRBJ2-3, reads GAGVSQSPSNKVTEKGKDVELRCDPISGHTALYWYRQSLGQGLEFLIYFQGNSAPDKSGLPSDRFSAERTGGSVSTLTIQRTQQEDSAVYLCASSLTDTDTQYFGPGTRLTVL.

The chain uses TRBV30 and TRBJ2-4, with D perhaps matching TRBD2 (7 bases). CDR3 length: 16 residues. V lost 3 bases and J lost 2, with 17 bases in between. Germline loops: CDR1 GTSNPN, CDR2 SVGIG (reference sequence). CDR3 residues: CAWSWRGPHTKNIQYF. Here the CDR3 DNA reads TGTGCCTGGAGCTGGCGGGGGCCCCACACCAAAAACATTCAGTACTTC. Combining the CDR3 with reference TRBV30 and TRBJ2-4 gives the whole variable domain SQTIHQWPATLVQPVGSPLSLECTVEGTSNPNLYWYRQAAGRGLQLLFYSVGIGQISSEVPQNLSASRPQDRQFILSSKKLLLSDSGFYLCAWSWRGPHTKNIQYFGAGTRLSVL.

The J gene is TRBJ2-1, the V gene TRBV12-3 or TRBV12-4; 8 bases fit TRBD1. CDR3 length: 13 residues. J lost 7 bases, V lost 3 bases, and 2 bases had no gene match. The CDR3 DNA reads TGTGCCAGCAGTTTCGACAGGGGAAATGAGCAGTTCTTC. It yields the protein CASSFDRGNEQFF.

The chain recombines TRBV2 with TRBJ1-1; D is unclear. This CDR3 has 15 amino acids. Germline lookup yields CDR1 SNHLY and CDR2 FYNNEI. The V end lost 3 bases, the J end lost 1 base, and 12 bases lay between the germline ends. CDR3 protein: CASSDSRRGNTEAFF. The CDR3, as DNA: TGTGCCAGCAGTGATAGTCGGAGAGGGAACACTGAAGCTTTCTTT.

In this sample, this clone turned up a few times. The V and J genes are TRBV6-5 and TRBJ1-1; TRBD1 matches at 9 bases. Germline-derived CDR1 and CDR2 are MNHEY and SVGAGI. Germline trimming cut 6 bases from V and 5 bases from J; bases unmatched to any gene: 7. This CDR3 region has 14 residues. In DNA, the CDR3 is TGTGCCAGCAGCCAAACAGGGGGCCGGACTGAAGCTTTCTTT. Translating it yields CASSQTGGRTEAFF.

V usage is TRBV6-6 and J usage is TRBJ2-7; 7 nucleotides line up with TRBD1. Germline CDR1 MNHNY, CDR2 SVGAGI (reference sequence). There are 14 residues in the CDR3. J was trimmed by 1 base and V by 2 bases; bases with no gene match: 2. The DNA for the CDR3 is TGTGCCAGCAGTTACGACAGGGTATCCTACGAGCAGTACTTC. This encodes CASSYDRVSYEQYF.